This TCR beta chain originates from a study of Tregs in tolerant kidney transplant recipients. In the case of this clone: Its matching antigen is unknown.

The CDR3 is 11 residues long. Germline V gene lookup returns CDR1 DFQATT and CDR2 SNEGSKA (reference sequence). The V end was cut by 6 bases, the J end by 6 bases, with 9 bases between. Profiling relied on immunoSEQ multiplex PCR, and the TCRdb table lists in-frame clones only, not all of them. The profile covers 30,000 or so clones, with about four fifths appearing a single time and around 2.3% taken by the ten largest. The clonotype comes from a human donor in good health. The chain is built from TRBV20-1 and TRBJ2-1, with D uncertain. Sequenced input: Tregs from blood cultured with allogeneic cells. CDR3 protein: CSAGPFNEQFF. The CDR3 DNA reads TGCAGTGCCGGACCCTTCAATGAGCAGTTCTTC.